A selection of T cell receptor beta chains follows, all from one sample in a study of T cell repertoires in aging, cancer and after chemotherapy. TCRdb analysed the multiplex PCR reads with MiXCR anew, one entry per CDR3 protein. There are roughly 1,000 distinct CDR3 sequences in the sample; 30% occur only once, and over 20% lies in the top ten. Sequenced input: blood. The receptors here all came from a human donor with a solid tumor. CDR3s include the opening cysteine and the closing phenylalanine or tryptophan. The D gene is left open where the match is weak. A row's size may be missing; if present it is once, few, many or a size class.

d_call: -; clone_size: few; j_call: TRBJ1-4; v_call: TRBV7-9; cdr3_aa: CASSSREFEKLFF; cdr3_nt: TGTGCCAGCAGCTCCCGGGAGTTTGAAAAACTGTTTTTT
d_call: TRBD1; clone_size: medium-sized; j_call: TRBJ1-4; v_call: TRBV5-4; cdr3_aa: CASTAGQGDEKLFF; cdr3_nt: TGTGCCAGCACCGCGGGACAGGGGGATGAAAAACTGTTTTTT
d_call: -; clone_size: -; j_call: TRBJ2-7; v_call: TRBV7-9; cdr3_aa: CASSSTPRWQRNYEQYF; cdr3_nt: TGTGCCAGCAGCTCAACCCCCCGGTGGCAGAGAAACTACGAGCAGTACTTC
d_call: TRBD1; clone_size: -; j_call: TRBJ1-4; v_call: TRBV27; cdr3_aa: CASRRRTGSYEKLFF; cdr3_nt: TGTGCCAGCAGACGACGGACAGGGTCCTATGAAAAACTGTTTTTT
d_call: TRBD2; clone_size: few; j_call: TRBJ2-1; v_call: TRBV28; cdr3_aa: CATRQAGAFSYNEQFF; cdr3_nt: TGTGCCACCAGACAAGCGGGAGCCTTTTCCTACAATGAGCAGTTCTTC
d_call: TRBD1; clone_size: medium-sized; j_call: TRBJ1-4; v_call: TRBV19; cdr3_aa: CASNAGTGVGEKLFF; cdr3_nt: TGTGCCAGTAATGCCGGGACAGGGGTGGGTGAAAAACTGTTTTTT
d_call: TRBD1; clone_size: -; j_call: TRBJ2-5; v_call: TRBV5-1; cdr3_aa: CASSFGTVQETQYF; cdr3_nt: TGCGCCAGCAGCTTTGGGACAGTCCAAGAGACCCAGTACTTC
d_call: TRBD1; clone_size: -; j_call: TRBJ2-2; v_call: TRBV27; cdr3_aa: CASSRRDRGLRVTGELFF; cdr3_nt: TGTGCCAGCAGCCGCCGGGACAGGGGACTTCGTGTCACCGGGGAGCTGTTTTTT
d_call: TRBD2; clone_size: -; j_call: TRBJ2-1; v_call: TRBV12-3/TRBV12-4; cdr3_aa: CASSPSPGGDEQFF; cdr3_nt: TGTGCCAGCAGTCCTTCGCCGGGGGGAGATGAGCAGTTCTTC
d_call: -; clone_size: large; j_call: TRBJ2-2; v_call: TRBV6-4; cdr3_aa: CASMRDSNTGELFF; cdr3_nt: TGTGCCAGTATGCGGGACAGTAACACCGGGGAGCTGTTTTTT
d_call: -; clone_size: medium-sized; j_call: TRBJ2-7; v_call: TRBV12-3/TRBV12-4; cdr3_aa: CASRLRYEQYF; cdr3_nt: TGTGCCAGCAGGTTGAGGTACGAGCAGTACTTC
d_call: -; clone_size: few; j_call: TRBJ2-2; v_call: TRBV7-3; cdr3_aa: CASSLGSKTGELFF; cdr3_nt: TGTGCCAGCAGCTTGGGCTCCAAAACCGGGGAGCTGTTTTTT
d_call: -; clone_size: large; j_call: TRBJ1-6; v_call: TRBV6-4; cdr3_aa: CASSDSGEESPLHF; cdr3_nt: TGTGCCAGCAGTGACTCCGGGGAGGAATCACCCCTCCACTTT
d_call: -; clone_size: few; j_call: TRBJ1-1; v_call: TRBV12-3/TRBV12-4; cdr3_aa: CASSLSGGTEAFF; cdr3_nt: TGTGCCAGCAGTTTATCGGGGGGGACTGAAGCTTTCTTT
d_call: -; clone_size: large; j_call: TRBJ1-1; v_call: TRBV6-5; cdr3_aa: CASSYRRLGAGAFF; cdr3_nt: TGTGCCAGCAGTTACAGGCGCTTGGGTGCGGGAGCTTTCTTT
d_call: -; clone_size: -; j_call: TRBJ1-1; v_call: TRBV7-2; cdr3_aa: CASSLLNTEAFF; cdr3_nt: TGTGCCAGCAGCTTGCTGAACACTGAAGCTTTCTTT
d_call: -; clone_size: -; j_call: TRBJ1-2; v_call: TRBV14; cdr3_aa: CASSQASQIYGYTF; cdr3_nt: TGTGCCAGCAGCCAAGCGTCACAGATCTATGGCTACACCTTC
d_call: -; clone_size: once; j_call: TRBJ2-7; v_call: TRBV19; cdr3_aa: CVSSIGAESYEQYF; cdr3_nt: TGTGTTAGTAGTATCGGTGCCGAGAGCTACGAGCAGTACTTC
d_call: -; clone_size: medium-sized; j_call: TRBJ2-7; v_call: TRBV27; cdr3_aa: CASRPSRGPYEQYF; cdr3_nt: TGTGCCAGCAGACCATCGAGGGGACCCTACGAGCAGTACTTC
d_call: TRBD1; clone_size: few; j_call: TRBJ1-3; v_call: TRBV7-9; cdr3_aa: CASSFPQGASGNTIYF; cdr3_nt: TGTGCCAGCAGCTTCCCTCAGGGGGCCTCTGGAAACACCATATATTTT
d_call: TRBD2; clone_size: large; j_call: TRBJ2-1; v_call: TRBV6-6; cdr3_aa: CASTAGLAGVYEQFF; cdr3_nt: TGTGCCAGCACAGCGGGACTAGCGGGAGTCTATGAGCAGTTCTTC
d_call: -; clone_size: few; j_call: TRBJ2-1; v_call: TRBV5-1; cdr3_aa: CASSFESSSYNEQFF; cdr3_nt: TGCGCCAGCAGCTTCGAGAGTAGCTCCTACAATGAGCAGTTCTTC
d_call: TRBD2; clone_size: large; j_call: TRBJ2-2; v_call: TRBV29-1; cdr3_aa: CSVEGLADSNTGELFF; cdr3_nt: TGCAGCGTTGAGGGACTAGCGGACTCGAACACCGGGGAGCTGTTTTTT
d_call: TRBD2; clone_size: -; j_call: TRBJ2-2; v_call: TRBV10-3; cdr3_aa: CATRPSGTHTGELFF; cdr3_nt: TGTGCCACCCGACCTAGCGGGACCCACACCGGGGAGCTGTTTTTT
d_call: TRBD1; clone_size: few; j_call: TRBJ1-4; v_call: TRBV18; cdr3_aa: CASSPGQHEKLFF; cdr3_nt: TGTGCCAGCTCACCGGGACAGCATGAAAAACTGTTTTTT
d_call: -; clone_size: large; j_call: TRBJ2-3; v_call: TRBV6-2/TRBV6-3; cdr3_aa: CASSPTVRSTDTQYF; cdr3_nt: TGTGCCAGCAGCCCGACGGTCCGTAGCACAGATACGCAGTATTTT
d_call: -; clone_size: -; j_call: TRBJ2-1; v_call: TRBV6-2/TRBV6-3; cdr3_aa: CASRSAGASEQFF; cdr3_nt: TGTGCCAGCAGGTCGGCGGGGGCGAGCGAGCAGTTCTTC
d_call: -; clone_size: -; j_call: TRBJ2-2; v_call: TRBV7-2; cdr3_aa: CASRGVVWDTGELFF; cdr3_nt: TGTGCCAGCAGGGGGGTCGTCTGGGACACCGGGGAGCTGTTTTTT
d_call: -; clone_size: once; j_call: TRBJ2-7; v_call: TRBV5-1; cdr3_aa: CASSLGKAPYEQYF; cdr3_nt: TGCGCCAGCAGCTTGGGTAAAGCTCCCTACGAGCAGTACTTC
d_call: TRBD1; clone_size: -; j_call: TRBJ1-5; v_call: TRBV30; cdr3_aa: CAWSARDRGNNQPQHF; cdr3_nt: TGTGCCTGGAGTGCACGGGACAGGGGGAACAATCAGCCCCAGCATTTT
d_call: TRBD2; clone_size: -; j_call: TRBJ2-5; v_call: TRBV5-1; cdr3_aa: CASSPGTSGARQETQYF; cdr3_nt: TGCGCCAGCAGCCCCGGGACTAGCGGGGCCCGACAAGAGACCCAGTACTTC